These 25 T cell receptor beta chains share one sample of origin, sequenced in a study of cytomegalovirus exposure and HLA in healthy donors. In the PCR, 60 Vbeta and 13 Jbeta primers were used. Some clones are missing from TCRdb's copy, which holds only in-frame ones; the method was immunoSEQ multiplex PCR. The table shows fewer than 250,000 clones, with roughly 77% occurring only once. Sequenced input: PBMCs. Receptors originate from a man aged 35 to 55 in good health and CMV-seropositive.

The CDR3 reads CAWSEGTSGSLGETQYF. The CDR3, as DNA: TGTGCCTGGAGTGAGGGGACTAGCGGGAGCCTTGGCGAGACCCAGTACTTC. V is TRBV30 and J is TRBJ2-5; 14 nucleotides agree with TRBD2. J was trimmed by 5 bases and V by 1 base; bases with no gene match: 9. The CDR3 totals 17 residues. Germline lookup yields CDR1 GTSNPN and CDR2 SVGIG (reference sequence).

The J gene is TRBJ2-2, the V gene TRBV2, with 10 bases that match TRBD1. This CDR3 region has 14 residues. Trimming at V came to 8 bases and at J to 4 bases, leaving 4 bases not matched to a gene. Germline V gene lookup returns CDR1 SNHLY and CDR2 FYNNEI. The DNA for the CDR3 is TGTGCCAGCGCCGGGACAGGGGTCACCGGGGAGCTGTTTTTT. Residues: CASAGTGVTGELFF.

The chain couples TRBV5-1 to TRBJ2-7; 7 bases align to TRBD1. Germline V CDR1 and CDR2: SGHRS, YFSETQ. CDR3 length: 14 amino acids. The V segment lost 4 bases and the J segment 7 bases; nucleotides outside the gene matches: 11. Here the CDR3 reads CASSRRDSVREQYF. CDR3 bases: TGCGCCAGCAGCCGCCGGGACAGTGTACGTGAGCAGTACTTC. The variable domain in full, completed from reference TRBV5-1 and TRBJ2-7, reads KAGVTQTPRYLIKTRGQQVTLSCSPISGHRSVSWYQQTPGQGLQFLFEYFSETQRNKGNFPGRFSGRQFSNSRSEMNVSTLELGDSALYLCASSRRDSVREQYFGPGTRLTVT.

This rearrangement joins TRBV10-3 to TRBJ2-7, with 8 bases lining up with TRBD2. V lost 7 bases, J lost 4 bases, and 12 bases stayed unmatched. CDR3 size: 15 residues. Germline V gene lookup returns CDR1 ENHRY and CDR2 SYGVKD. CDR3 sequence: CAITDSGAGGYEQYF. The CDR3 DNA sequence: TGTGCCATCACCGATAGCGGGGCCGGAGGGTACGAGCAGTACTTC.

V is TRBV30 and J is TRBJ2-7, with 8 bases aligning to TRBD2. Germline-derived CDR1 and CDR2 are GTSNPN and SVGIG (reference sequence). V gave up 0 bases and J gave up 3 bases; unmatched junction bases: 4. The CDR3 extends over 14 amino acids. The CDR3 coding sequence is TGTGCCTGGAGTGTTCCGGCGGGAGGCTACGAGCAGTACTTC. This gives the protein CAWSVPAGGYEQYF.

The chain has TRBV6-1 and TRBJ2-7; TRBD1 aligns across 10 bases. Losses at the gene ends were 10 bases for V and 5 bases for J; bases not matched to a gene: 8. Germline lookup yields CDR1 MNHNS and CDR2 SASEGT. The CDR3 is made up of 13 amino acids. The CDR3 sequence is CATTGTGVHEQYF. CDR3 DNA sequence: TGTGCCACCACCGGGACAGGGGTCCACGAGCAGTACTTC.

This clone showed up just a few times. The chain joins TRBV2 to TRBJ1-4; TRBD1 agrees at 7 bases. The CDR3 length is 14 residues. The germline V gene encodes CDR1 SNHLY and CDR2 FYNNEI. V was pared by 5 bases and J by 1 base, with 1 base of the junction left unmatched. The DNA for the CDR3 is TGTGCCAGCAGTAGACAGGGAACTAATGAAAAACTGTTTTTT. Protein sequence: CASSRQGTNEKLFF.

The chain carries TRBV15 and TRBJ1-1; D is ambiguous. The germline V gene has CDR1 LNHNV and CDR2 YYDKDF (reference sequence). V gave up 0 bases and J gave up 0 bases, with 17 bases separating them. The CDR3 extends over 18 amino acids. CDR3 DNA sequence: TGTGCCACCAGCAGAGATAGCGCGTGGAGGCCGATGAACACTGAAGCTTTCTTT. This encodes CATSRDSAWRPMNTEAFF.

The chain carries TRBV20-1 and TRBJ1-1; D possibly corresponds to TRBD1 (5 bases). The V and J ends lost 3 bases and 7 bases respectively, with 9 bases between them. The CDR3 covers 11 residues. Germline CDR1 is DFQATT and CDR2 is SNEGSKA (reference sequence). The CDR3 spells CSASGGYEAFF. CDR3 sequence (DNA): TGCAGTGCTAGCGGGGGGTATGAAGCTTTCTTT.

The J gene is TRBJ2-5, the V gene TRBV2; 7 bases align to TRBD1. This CDR3 has 15 residues. Trimming cost V 7 bases and J 1 base; bases outside gene matches: 9. Per germline, CDR1 SNHLY and CDR2 FYNNEI. The CDR3 DNA reads as TGTGCCAGCAAGGGACAGCCAGGGATCCAAGAGACCCAGTACTTC. This sequence encodes CASKGQPGIQETQYF.

This clone has only a few counts. The chain couples TRBV6-5 to TRBJ2-2; weak D call: TRBD1 (5 bases). This CDR3 contains 13 residues. The ends were cut back, 5 bases at V and 4 bases at J, with 8 bases in the middle. CDR1 and CDR2 from the germline V gene are MNHEY and SVGAGI. CDR3 in amino acids: CASSKQVTGELFF. CDR3 DNA sequence: TGTGCCAGCAGTAAACAGGTCACCGGGGAGCTGTTTTTT.

The V and J genes are TRBV7-9 and TRBJ2-3, with TRBD1 matching over 8 bases. The trim removed 4 bases at V and 8 bases at J, leaving 14 bases unmatched. Germline lookup yields CDR1 SEHNR and CDR2 FQNEAQ (reference sequence). The CDR3 has 16 amino acids. This CDR3 is CASSSETGAPTPTQYF. The CDR3 bases are TGTGCCAGCAGCTCGGAGACAGGGGCTCCAACACCTACGCAGTATTTT. The variable domain in full, with the rest retrieved from reference TRBV7-9 and TRBJ2-3, is DTGVSQNPRHKITKRGQNVTFRCDPISEHNRLYWYRQTLGQGPEFLTYFQNEAQLEKSRLLSDRFSAERPKGSFSTLEIQRTEQGDSAMYLCASSSETGAPTPTQYFGPGTRLTVL.

The chain is built from TRBV5-1 and TRBJ2-7, with 8 bases lining up with TRBD2. CDR1 and CDR2 (germline): SGHRS, YFSETQ. After removal of 1 base from V and 3 bases from J, the junction contained 0 bases not matched to a gene. This CDR3 is built from 13 residues. In DNA, the CDR3 is TGCGCCAGCAGCTTGCGGGAGGGCTACGAGCAGTACTTC. As protein: CASSLREGYEQYF.

The rearrangement links TRBV6-1 to TRBJ2-7, with TRBD2 matching over 7 bases. Looked up from germline, CDR1 is MNHNS and CDR2 is SASEGT. The CDR3 is 15 amino acids. The trim removed 3 bases at V and 1 base at J, leaving 6 bases unmatched. The CDR3 loop is CASSEGGGESYEQYF. CDR3 coding DNA: TGTGCCAGCAGTGAGGGGGGGGGTGAGTCCTACGAGCAGTACTTC.

CDR3 protein: CSVGQGETQYF. As DNA, the CDR3 is TGCAGCGTTGGGCAGGGAGAGACCCAGTACTTC. J is TRBJ2-5 and V is TRBV29-1, with D possibly TRBD1 on 5 matching bases. The CDR3 length is 11 residues. Germline assignment: CDR1 SQVTM and CDR2 ANQGSEA. V lost 4 bases and J lost 4, with 7 bases in between.

This chain joins TRBV7-3 and TRBJ2-7; 7 nucleotides line up with TRBD1. The germline CDR1 and CDR2 sequences are SGHTA and FQGTGA. The CDR3 contains 17 residues. Trimming cost V 4 bases and J 2 bases; bases outside gene matches: 14. CDR3 in amino acids: CASSSPPGTAKPYEQYF. CDR3 DNA sequence: TGTGCCAGCAGCTCCCCCCCGGGGACAGCGAAACCCTACGAGCAGTACTTC.

This chain uses TRBV4-1 with TRBJ2-2; tentatively, D is TRBD1 (6 bases). Trimming took off 2 bases at V and 3 bases at J, with 10 bases between the two ends. The CDR3 runs 15 residues. Germline CDR1 MGHRA, CDR2 YSYEKL. CDR3 nucleotides: TGCGCCAGCAGCCAATCTGGACAGCACACCGGGGAGCTGTTTTTT. Residues: CASSQSGQHTGELFF.

This CDR3 reads CAWSHSGANTEAFF. Here the CDR3 DNA reads TGTGCCTGGAGCCATAGTGGGGCGAACACTGAAGCTTTCTTT. This chain joins TRBV30 and TRBJ1-1; TRBD1 is a possible D gene (5 bases). Germline V gene lookup returns CDR1 GTSNPN and CDR2 SVGIG (reference sequence). This CDR3 spans 14 amino acids. V was cut by 3 bases and J by 1 base, with 12 bases left in between.

The gene calls are TRBV28 and TRBJ2-6; weak D call: TRBD1 (5 bases). Trimming cost V 1 base and J 12 bases, with 10 bases left between them. Germline CDR1 reads MDHEN; CDR2 reads SYDVKM. The CDR3 length is 13 residues. The CDR3: CASSLSGSGVLTF. The DNA of the CDR3 is TGTGCCAGCAGTTTATCAGGGTCCGGCGTCCTGACTTTC.

V gene TRBV29-1 combines with J gene TRBJ1-5; a possible D gene is TRBD1 (6 bases). CDR3 length equals 12 residues. The V and J ends lost 7 bases and 3 bases respectively, with 10 bases between them. Germline CDR1 SQVTM, CDR2 ANQGSEA. CDR3 DNA sequence: TGCAGCGCACAGGGCGCCAATCAGCCCCAGCATTTT. It is translated as CSAQGANQPQHF.

In its sample, this clone was seen once. The chain links TRBV6-5 to TRBJ2-5; 8 nucleotides match TRBD1. The CDR3 contains 14 residues. CDR1 is MNHEY and CDR2 is SVGAGI in the germline V gene. The V segment lost 5 bases and the J segment 1 base; nucleotides outside the gene matches: 3. CDR3 nucleotides: TGTGCCAGCAGTCGCGACAGGGGCCAAGAGACCCAGTACTTC. This codes for CASSRDRGQETQYF.

The chain employs TRBV4-1 and TRBJ2-2; 7 bases match TRBD1. The CDR3 consists of 16 residues. Germline trimming cut 1 base from V and 0 bases from J; bases unmatched to any gene: 2. The V gene's germline CDR1 is MGHRA and CDR2 YSYEKL. The CDR3 DNA sequence: TGCGCCAGCAGCCAAGCCCAGGGGGCGAACACCGGGGAGCTGTTTTTT. Its protein is CASSQAQGANTGELFF.

The chain links TRBV5-1 to TRBJ2-7; maybe TRBD2 (5 bases). The CDR3 runs to 15 residues. V gave up 4 bases and J gave up 5 bases, with 19 bases separating them. Looked up from germline, CDR1 is SGHRS and CDR2 is YFSETQ. In DNA, the CDR3 is TGCGCCAGCAGCCCATCACCCTACACGGGGAACGAGCAGTACTTC. It yields the protein CASSPSPYTGNEQYF.

The sample holds one count of this clone. The chain has TRBV4-2 and TRBJ1-5; D is unclear. The CDR3 consists of 13 residues. Trimming pared 1 base from V and 5 bases from J, leaving 6 bases between. CDR1 is LGHNA, CDR2 YNFKEQ, per germline. CDR3: CASSQGQDQPQHF. CDR3 bases: TGTGCCAGCAGCCAAGGTCAGGATCAGCCCCAGCATTTT.

This clone has only a few counts. J is TRBJ1-3 and V is TRBV5-5, with unresolved D. Looked up from germline, CDR1 is SGHKS and CDR2 is YYEKEE (reference sequence). V was shortened by 4 bases and J by 3 bases, with 11 bases between the two germline ends. This CDR3 contains 14 residues. CDR3 residues: CASSLPYGGNTIYF. CDR3 nucleotides: TGTGCCAGCAGCCTCCCTTACGGTGGAAACACCATATATTTT. Supplemented by reference TRBV5-5 and TRBJ1-3, the full variable domain reads DAGVTQSPTHLIKTRGQQVTLRCSPISGHKSVSWYQQVLGQGPQFIFQYYEKEERGRGNFPDRFSARQFPNYSSELNVNALLLGDSALYLCASSLPYGGNTIYFGEGSWLTVV.